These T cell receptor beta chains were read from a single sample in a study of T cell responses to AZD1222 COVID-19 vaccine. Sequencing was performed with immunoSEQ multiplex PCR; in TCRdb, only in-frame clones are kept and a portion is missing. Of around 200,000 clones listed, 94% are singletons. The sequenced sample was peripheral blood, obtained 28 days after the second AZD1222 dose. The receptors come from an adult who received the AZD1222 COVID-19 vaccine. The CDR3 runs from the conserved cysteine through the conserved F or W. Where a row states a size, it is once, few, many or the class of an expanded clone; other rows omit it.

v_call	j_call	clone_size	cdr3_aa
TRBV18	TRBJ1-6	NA	CASSQMGVEGSPLHF
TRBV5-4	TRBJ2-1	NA	CASSLDNYNEQFF
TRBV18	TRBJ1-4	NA	CASSPLRGEKLFF
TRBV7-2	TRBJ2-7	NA	CASSPRTGAPYEQYF
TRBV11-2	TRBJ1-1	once	CASNLYRGPSNTEAFF
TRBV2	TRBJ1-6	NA	CASSGDRDYSPLHF
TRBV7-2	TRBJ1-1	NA	CASSLRRGDTEAFF
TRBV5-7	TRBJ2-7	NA	CASSLLAGGEQYF
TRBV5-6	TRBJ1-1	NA	CASSLEIQNTEAFF
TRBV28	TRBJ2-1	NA	CASRALSGGYNEQFF
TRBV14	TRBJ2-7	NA	CASSQAQGEQYF
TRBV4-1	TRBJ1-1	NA	CASSQDRRVPAFF
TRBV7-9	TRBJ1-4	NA	CASSLQGFGEKLFF
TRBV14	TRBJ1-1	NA	CASSIGQVRNTEAFF
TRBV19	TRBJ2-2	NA	CASSTGQGGLTGELFF
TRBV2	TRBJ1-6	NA	CASSKGNLNSPLHF
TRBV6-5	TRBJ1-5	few	CASSYGGAGQPQHF
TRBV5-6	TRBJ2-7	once	CASKREYEQYF
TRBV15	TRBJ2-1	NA	CATRLSGRNEQFF
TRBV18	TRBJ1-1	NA	CASSSLLTEAFF
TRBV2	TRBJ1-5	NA	CASSGSLLNQPQHF
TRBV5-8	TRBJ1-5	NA	CASSLFFGGKQNSNQPQHF
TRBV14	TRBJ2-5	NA	CASSLRQGKWQETQYF
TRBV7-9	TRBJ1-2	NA	CASSLEPGPDYGYTF
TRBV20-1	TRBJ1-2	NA	CSAWSYGYTF
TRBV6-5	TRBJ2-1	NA	CASSLTSGGYNEQFF
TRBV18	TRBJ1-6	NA	CASSQDRANSPLHF
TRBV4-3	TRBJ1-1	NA	CASSQDLGEREAFF
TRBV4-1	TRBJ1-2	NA	CASSQGPGPNYGYTF
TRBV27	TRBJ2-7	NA	CASKASENYEQYF
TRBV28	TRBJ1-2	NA	CASGQSLDGYTF
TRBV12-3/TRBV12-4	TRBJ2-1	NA	CASSRGSEQFF
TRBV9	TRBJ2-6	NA	CASSYRGSGANVLTF
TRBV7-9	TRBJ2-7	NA	CASSLGGQGRYEQYF
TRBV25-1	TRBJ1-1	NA	CASSAGVGSEAFF
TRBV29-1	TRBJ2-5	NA	CSHRGWSDGETQYF
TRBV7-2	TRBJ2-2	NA	CASSKTSGRSGELFF
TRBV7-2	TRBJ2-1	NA	CASSSDRGGQNNNEQFF
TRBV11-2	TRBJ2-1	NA	CASSAQGRSYNEQFF
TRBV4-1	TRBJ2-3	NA	CASSPVADTQYF
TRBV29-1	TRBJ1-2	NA	CSVEGTGVGYTF
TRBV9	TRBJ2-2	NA	CASSVGTANTGELFF
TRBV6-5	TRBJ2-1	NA	CASSWGLAGAHNEQFF
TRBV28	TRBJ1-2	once	CASSLDRNYGYTF
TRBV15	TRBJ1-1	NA	CATSKPDGNTEAFF
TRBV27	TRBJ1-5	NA	CASSPSRAHNQPQHF
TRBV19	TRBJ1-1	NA	CASSLGQGISYEAFF
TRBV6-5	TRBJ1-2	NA	CASSPTGTGIYGYTF
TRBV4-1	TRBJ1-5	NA	CATSHDRGHSNQPQHF
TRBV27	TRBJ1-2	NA	CASSPRGQANYGYTF
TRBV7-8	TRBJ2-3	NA	CASSRGQGPDTQYF
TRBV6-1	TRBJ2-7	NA	CASSGPITGTRTYEQYF
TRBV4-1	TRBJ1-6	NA	CASRREDSSYNSPLHF
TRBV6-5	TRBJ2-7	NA	CASTQGLYEQYF
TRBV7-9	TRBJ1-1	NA	CASSPRQGITKAFF